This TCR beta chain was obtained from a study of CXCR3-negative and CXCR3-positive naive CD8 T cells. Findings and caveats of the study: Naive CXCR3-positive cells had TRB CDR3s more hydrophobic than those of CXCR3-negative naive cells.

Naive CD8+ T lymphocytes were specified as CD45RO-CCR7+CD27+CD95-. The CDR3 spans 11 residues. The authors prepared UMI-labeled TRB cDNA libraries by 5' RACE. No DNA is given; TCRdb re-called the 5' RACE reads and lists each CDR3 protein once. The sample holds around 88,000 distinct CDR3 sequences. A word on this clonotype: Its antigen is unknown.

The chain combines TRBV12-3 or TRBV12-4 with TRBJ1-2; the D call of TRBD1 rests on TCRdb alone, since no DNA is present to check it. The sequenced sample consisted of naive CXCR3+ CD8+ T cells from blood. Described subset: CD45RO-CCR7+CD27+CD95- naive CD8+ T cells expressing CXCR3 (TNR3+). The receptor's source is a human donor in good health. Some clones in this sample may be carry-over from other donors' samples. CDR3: CASSPGGGYTF.